This T cell receptor beta chain is drawn from a study of T cell repertoires in cytomegalovirus infection. CDR3 length: 15 residues. Germline CDR1 is SGHDT and CDR2 is YYEEEE. The V end was cut by 3 bases, the J end by 0 bases, with 10 bases between. TCRdb analysed the reads with MiXCR anew, one entry per CDR3 protein. Among about 260,000 distinct CDR3 sequences listed, approximately 9.2% were seen once. This clonotype was counted many times. Its target is not known. Findings and limits, study-wide: Carriage of CMV together with the relevant HLA was identifiable through cumulative public TCR beta family frequency.

This receptor was taken from a human donor in good health (CMV status not recorded). Some clones in this sample may be carry-over from other donors' samples. The source material was PBMCs. The chain links TRBV5-6 to TRBJ1-5, with D unresolved. The CDR3 region has the DNA TGTGCCAGCAGCTCCTATTTATATAGCAATCAGCCCCAGCATTTT. Amino acid sequence: CASSSYLYSNQPQHF. The complete variable domain, with remaining parts taken from reference TRBV5-6 and TRBJ1-5, reads DAGVTQSPTHLIKTRGQQVTLRCSPKSGHDTVSWYQQALGQGPQFIFQYYEEEERQRGNFPDRFSGHQFPNYSSELNVNALLLGDSALYLCASSSYLYSNQPQHFGDGTRLSIL.